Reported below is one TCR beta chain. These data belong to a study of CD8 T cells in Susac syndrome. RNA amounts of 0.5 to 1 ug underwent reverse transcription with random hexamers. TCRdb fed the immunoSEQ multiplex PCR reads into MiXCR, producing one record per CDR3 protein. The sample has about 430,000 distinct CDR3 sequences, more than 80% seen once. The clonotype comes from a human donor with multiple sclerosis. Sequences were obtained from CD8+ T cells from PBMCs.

This CDR3 is CASSGLAGFDEQFF. The CDR3 DNA reads TGTGCCAGCAGCGGACTAGCGGGATTCGATGAGCAGTTCTTC. The rearrangement joins TRBV5-4 to TRBJ2-1; 12 bases match TRBD2. The CDR3 loop spans 14 amino acids. Per germline, CDR1 SGHNT and CDR2 YYREEE (reference sequence). The V segment lost 4 bases and the J segment 8 bases; nucleotides outside the gene matches: 4.